This TCR beta chain stems from a study of vaccination and CD4 T cells after COVID-19. Study-level information: Six males and four females constituted the convalescent cohort, two of whom were Hispanic. The peptides that stimulated the cells were overlapping spike peptides from SARS-CoV-2, HCoV-NL63, HCoV-OC43 and HCoV-229E.

In the case of this clonotype: Its antigen is not identified.

Treatment indicated: approximately 9-day PBMC culture with coronavirus spike peptide pools or control peptides (ViraFEST assay). ViraFEST grew antigen-specific T cells using peptide pools, then sequenced TCRs. General study points: For SARS-CoV-2-reactive clonotypes, the median went from around 20 to 38, a nonsignificant increase.

Sequenced with the Oncomine TCR Beta short-read assay was DNA taken from cultured CD4+ T cells. Using its own MiXCR run on the PCR reads, TCRdb lists one record per CDR3 protein. The sample lists 14,000 to 15,000 distinct CDR3 sequences; about half were seen once. The receptor's source is a human donor who had recovered from COVID-19. Sample: CD4+ T cells from blood, cultured in vitro.

The CDR3 loop reads CASSLTGGNGYTF. CDR3 nucleotide sequence: TGTGCCAGCAGTTTAACAGGGGGCAATGGCTACACCTTC. The V call is TRBV7-9, the J call TRBJ1-2, with 9 bases identical to TRBD1. The CDR3 has 13 amino acids. Germline V gives CDR1 SEHNR, CDR2 FQNEAQ (reference sequence). The V and J ends lost 6 bases and 6 bases, in that order; junction bases with no gene match: 5.